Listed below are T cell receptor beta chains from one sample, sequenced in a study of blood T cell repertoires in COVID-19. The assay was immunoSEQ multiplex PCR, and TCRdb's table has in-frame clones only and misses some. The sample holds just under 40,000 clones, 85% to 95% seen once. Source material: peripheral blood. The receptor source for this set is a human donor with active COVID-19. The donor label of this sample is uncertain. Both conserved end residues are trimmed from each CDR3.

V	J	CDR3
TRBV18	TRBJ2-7	ASSPFRRDRYYEQY
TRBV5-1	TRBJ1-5	ASSLGGGNQPQH
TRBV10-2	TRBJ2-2	ASSPWGAGELF
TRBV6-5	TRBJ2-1	ATGGGVSVYEQF
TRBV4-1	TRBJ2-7	ASSPQAPGELVHEQY
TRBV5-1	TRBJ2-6	ASSLRRGAGANVLT
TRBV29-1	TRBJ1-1	SVEGAGYLEAF
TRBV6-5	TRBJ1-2	ASTLMAHKNYGYT
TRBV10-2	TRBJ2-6	ASKETGGGSSYSGANVLT
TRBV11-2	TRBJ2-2	ASSLGGAGELF
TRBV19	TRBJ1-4	ATTGFKGRETNEKLF
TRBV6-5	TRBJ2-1	ASSPGQGVVNEQF
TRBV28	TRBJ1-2	ASSSSKGYT
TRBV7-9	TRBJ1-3	ASSRDPEGGNTIY
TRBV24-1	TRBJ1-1	ATSESDSLNTEAF
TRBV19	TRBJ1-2	ASSSAGGAYGYT
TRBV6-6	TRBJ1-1	ASSFGQGRNTEAF
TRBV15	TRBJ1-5	ATAVAAYSNQPQH
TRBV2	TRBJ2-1	ASSEGTSGGQQF
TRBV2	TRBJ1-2	ASSREGYGYT
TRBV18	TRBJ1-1	ASSPLSGDTEAF
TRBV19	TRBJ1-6	ASSPRLSSYNSPLH
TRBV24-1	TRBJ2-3	ATSDLSGRAGDTQY
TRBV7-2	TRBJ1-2	ASSLGSRGSYGYT
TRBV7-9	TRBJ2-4	ASSTSITKNIQY
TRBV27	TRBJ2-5	ASSLRGAGETQY
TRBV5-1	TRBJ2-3	ASSEGLVGDTQY
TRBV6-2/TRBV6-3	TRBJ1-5	ASSYGREKGYQPQH
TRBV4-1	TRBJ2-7	ASSQGVPQPYEQY
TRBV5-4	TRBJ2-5	ASNLGTSGSWETQY
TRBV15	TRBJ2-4	ATSRDPAGPRGIQY
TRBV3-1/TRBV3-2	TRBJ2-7	ASSPRDSRLYEQY
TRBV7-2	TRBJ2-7	ASSLALGGYEQY
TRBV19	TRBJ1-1	ASSAIQGPFRAF
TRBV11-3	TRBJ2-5	ASSPGLAGQETQY
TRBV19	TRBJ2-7	ASSIAGASYEQY
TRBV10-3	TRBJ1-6	AISETGQGRGPLH
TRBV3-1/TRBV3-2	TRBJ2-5	ASSQEPLAGRGETQY
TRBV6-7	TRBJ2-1	ASSYLTTSGAYNEQF
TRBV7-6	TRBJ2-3	ASSLFIADTQY
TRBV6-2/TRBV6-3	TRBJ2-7	ASSYSGLAASYEQY